One T cell receptor beta chain is described in this entry. This entry comes from a study of blood T cell repertoires in COVID-19. In the study overall: From T cells, B-cell-depleted T cells, or PBMCs came the material, which was cDNA or gDNA.

The V gene's germline CDR1 is SNHLY and CDR2 FYNNEI. CDR3 length: 15 amino acids. Trimming cost V 8 bases and J 1 base; bases outside gene matches: 7. Here immunoSEQ multiplex PCR was the method, and the copy in TCRdb shows in-frame clones only, minus some. The sample records 150,000 to 200,000 clones, around 82% being singletons. This receptor was obtained from a woman in her sixties with acute COVID-19. This chain joins TRBV2 and TRBJ1-5, with 8 positions matching TRBD1. Material for sequencing was PBMCs or T cells enriched from blood (not recorded which). CDR3 nucleotides: TGTGCCAGCCGGCAGGGGGCAGGGAGCAATCAGCCCCAGCATTTT. It is translated as CASRQGAGSNQPQHF.